The clone carrying this TCR beta chain was seen a few times. Antigen unknown. Sequencing was performed with immunoSEQ multiplex PCR; in TCRdb, only in-frame clones are kept and a portion is missing. The sample records 100,000 to 120,000 clones, about four fifths being singletons. V was pared by 1 base and J by 4 bases, with 6 bases of the junction left unmatched. CDR1 is LGHNT and CDR2 is FRNRAP in the germline V gene. The CDR3 length is 16 residues. The sample belongs to a study of T cell responses to AZD1222 COVID-19 vaccine. General study findings and limits: Nearly half of the spike-specific TCRs reportedly recognize variant regions that carry no mutations. Baseline antibody screening turned up just a handful of seropositive AZD1222 recipients.

The input for sequencing was peripheral blood, taken on day 0 of AZD1222 vaccination. This rearrangement joins TRBV12-5 to TRBJ2-2, with TRBD1 identical over 7 bases. The TCR originated in an adult in good health. CDR3 region: CASGLERGQGTGELFF. The CDR3 nucleotides are TGTGCTAGTGGTTTGGAGAGGGGGCAGGGCACCGGGGAGCTGTTTTTT.